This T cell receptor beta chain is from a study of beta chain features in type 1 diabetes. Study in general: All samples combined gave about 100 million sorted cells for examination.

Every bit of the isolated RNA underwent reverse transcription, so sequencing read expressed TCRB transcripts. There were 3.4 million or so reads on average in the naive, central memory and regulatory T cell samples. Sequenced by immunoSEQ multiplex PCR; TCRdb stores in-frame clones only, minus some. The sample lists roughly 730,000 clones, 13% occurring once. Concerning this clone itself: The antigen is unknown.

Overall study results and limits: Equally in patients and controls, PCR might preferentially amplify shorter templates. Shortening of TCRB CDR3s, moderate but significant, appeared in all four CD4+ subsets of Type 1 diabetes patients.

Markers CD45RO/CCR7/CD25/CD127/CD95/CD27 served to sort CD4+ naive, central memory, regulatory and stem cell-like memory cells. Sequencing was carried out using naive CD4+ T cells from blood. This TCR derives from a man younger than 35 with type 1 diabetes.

CDR3 DNA: TGTGCCAGTAGTCCCCGACAGATGGGCCTTTTCACAGATACGCAGTATTTT. This sequence encodes CASSPRQMGLFTDTQYF. The V call is TRBV19, the J call TRBJ2-3; possibly TRBD1 for D (5 bases). V was shortened by 5 bases and J by 2 bases, with 20 bases between the two germline ends. The CDR3 is made up of 17 amino acids. Germline CDR1 LNHDA, CDR2 SQIVND (reference sequence).